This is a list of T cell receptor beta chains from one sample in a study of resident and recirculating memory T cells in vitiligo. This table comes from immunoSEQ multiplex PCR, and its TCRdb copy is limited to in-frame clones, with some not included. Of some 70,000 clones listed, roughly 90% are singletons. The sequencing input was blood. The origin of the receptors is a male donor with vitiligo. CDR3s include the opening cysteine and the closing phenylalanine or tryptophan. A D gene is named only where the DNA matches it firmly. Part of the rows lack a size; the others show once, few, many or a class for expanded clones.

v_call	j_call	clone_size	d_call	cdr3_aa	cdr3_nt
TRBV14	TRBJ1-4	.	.	CASSQDAGSLFF	TGTGCCAGCAGCCAAGATGCGGGATCACTGTTTTTT
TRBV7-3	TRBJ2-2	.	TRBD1	CASSRPGTGTGELFF	TGTGCCAGCAGCCGTCCCGGGACAGGGACCGGGGAGCTGTTTTTT
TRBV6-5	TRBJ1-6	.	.	CASSSRSRGNSPLHF	TGTGCCAGCAGTTCTCGGTCCAGGGGTAATTCACCCCTCCACTTT
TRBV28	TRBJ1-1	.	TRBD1	CASSRTGANTEAFF	TGTGCCAGCAGTAGGACAGGGGCCAACACTGAAGCTTTCTTT
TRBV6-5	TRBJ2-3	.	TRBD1	CASSYSGTGGTDTQYF	TGTGCCAGCAGTTACTCCGGGACAGGGGGAACAGATACGCAGTATTTT
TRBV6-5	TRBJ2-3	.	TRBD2	CASRGTSSTDTQYF	TGTGCCAGCAGGGGGACTAGTTCCACAGATACGCAGTATTTT
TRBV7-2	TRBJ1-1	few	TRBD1	CASSPDRVKNTEAFF	TGTGCCAGCAGCCCAGACAGGGTGAAGAACACTGAAGCTTTCTTT
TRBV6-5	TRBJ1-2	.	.	CASSYSRGAGSYTF	TGTGCCAGCAGTTACTCGCGGGGAGCCGGTAGCTACACCTTC
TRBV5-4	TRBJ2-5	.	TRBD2	CASSLVAAGGQETQYF	TGTGCCAGCAGCTTGGTTGCCGCGGGGGGCCAAGAGACCCAGTACTTC
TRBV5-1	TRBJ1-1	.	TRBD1	CASSPLDQGDTEAFF	TGCGCCAGCAGCCCGTTAGACCAGGGGGACACTGAAGCTTTCTTT
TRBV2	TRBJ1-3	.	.	CASSAGVGNTIYF	TGTGCCAGCAGTGCCGGGGTTGGAAACACCATATATTTT
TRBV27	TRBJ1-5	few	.	CASSLSPVTRVNQPQHF	TGTGCCAGCAGTTTAAGCCCTGTCACGAGGGTCAATCAGCCCCAGCATTTT
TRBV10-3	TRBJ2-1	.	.	CAMQSNGLNNEQFF	TGTGCCATGCAAAGCAATGGACTGAACAATGAGCAGTTCTTC
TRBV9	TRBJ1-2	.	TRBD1	CASSVEQGASSTGYTF	TGTGCCAGCAGCGTAGAACAGGGGGCCTCCAGTACGGGCTACACCTTC
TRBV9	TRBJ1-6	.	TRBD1	CASSAGTGADNSPLHF	TGTGCCAGCAGCGCGGGGACAGGAGCAGATAATTCACCCCTCCACTTT
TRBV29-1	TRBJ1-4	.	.	CSVGDKQLNEKLFF	TGCAGCGTCGGGGACAAACAACTTAATGAAAAACTGTTTTTT
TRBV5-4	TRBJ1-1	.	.	CASSLGGGRMNTEAFF	TGTGCCAGCAGCTTGGGGGGGGGCAGAATGAACACTGAAGCTTTCTTT
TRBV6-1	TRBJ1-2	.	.	CASSSSATRGYTF	TGTGCCAGCAGTTCCTCGGCGACGAGGGGCTACACCTTC
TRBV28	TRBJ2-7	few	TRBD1	CASSPGRQGRNEQYF	TGTGCCAGCAGTCCCGGTAGACAGGGTAGGAACGAGCAGTACTTC
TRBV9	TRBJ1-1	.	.	CASSVKGLDEAFF	TGTGCCAGCAGCGTAAAGGGGCTGGATGAAGCTTTCTTT
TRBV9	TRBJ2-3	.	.	CASSVGRGLNTDTQYF	TGTGCCAGCAGCGTAGGCCGGGGGTTAAACACAGATACGCAGTATTTT
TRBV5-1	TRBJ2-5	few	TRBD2	CASSLVPSGTQETQYF	TGCGCCAGCAGCTTGGTTCCTAGCGGGACCCAAGAGACCCAGTACTTC
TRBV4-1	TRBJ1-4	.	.	CASSQLGAGNEKLFF	TGCGCCAGCAGCCAACTGGGAGCTGGTAATGAAAAACTGTTTTTT
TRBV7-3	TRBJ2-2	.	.	CASSLRPGDTGELFF	TGTGCCAGCAGCTTACGTCCGGGGGACACCGGGGAGCTGTTTTTT
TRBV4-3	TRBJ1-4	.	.	CASSQEEGANEKLFF	TGCGCCAGCAGCCAAGAAGAAGGGGCTAATGAAAAACTGTTTTTT
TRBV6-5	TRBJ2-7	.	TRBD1	CASSYSRQGYEQYF	TGTGCCAGCAGTTACTCACGACAGGGATACGAGCAGTACTTC
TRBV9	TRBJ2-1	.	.	CASSGLDQVIAYNEQFF	TGTGCCAGCAGCGGCCTTGATCAGGTCATCGCCTACAATGAGCAGTTCTTC
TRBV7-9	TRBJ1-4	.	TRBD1	CASKVIRVSGQHEKLFF	TGTGCCAGCAAAGTAATCAGGGTTTCGGGACAGCATGAAAAACTGTTTTTT
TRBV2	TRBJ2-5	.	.	CASSEPSWETQYF	TGTGCCAGCAGTGAACCCAGTTGGGAGACCCAGTACTTC
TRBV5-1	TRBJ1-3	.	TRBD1	CASSLGQGRGNTIYF	TGCGCCAGCAGCCTGGGACAGGGCCGTGGAAACACCATATATTTT
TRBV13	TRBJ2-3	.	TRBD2	CASSLFLRGVRERGDSSTDTQYF	TGTGCCAGCAGCTTATTCCTCCGCGGGGTCAGGGAGCGGGGGGACTCTAGCACAGATACGCAGTATTTT
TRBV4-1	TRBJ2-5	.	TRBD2	CASSRGGAEETQYF	TGCGCCAGCAGCCGCGGGGGGGCAGAGGAGACCCAGTACTTC
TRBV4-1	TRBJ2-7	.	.	CASSPYRTSYEQYF	TGCGCCAGCAGCCCCTACAGGACGTCCTACGAGCAGTACTTC
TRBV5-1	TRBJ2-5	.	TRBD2	CASSLILAGGQETQYF	TGCGCCAGCAGCTTGATACTAGCGGGGGGTCAAGAGACCCAGTACTTC
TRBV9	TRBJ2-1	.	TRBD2	CASSVGRGGGEQFF	TGTGCCAGCAGCGTAGGACGGGGGGGCGGTGAGCAGTTCTTC
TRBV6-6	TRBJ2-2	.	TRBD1	CASSYSEQGETGELFF	TGTGCCAGCAGTTACTCAGAACAGGGGGAGACCGGGGAGCTGTTTTTT
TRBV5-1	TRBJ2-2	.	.	CASSLLDSGTGELFF	TGCGCCAGCAGCTTGTTGGACAGTGGCACCGGGGAGCTGTTTTTT
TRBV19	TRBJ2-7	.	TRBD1	CASSDRASYEQYF	TGTGCCAGCAGCGACAGGGCCTCCTACGAGCAGTACTTC
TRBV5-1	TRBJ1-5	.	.	CASSLCFRGRLCNQPQHF	TGCGCCAGCAGCTTGTGTTTCAGGGGACGGCTTTGCAATCAGCCCCAGCATTTT
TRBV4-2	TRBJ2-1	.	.	CASSLRDTDDEQFF	TGTGCCAGCAGCCTCCGGGACACCGACGATGAGCAGTTCTTC
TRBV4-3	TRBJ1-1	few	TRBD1	CASSFSGTGAEAFF	TGCGCCAGCAGCTTTTCCGGGACAGGGGCTGAAGCTTTCTTT
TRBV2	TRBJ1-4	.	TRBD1	CASSAGTGPVQKLFF	TGTGCCAGCAGCGCCGGGACAGGCCCGGTCCAAAAACTGTTTTTT
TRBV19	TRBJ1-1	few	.	CASSNGRGVNTEAFF	TGTGCCAGTAGTAACGGGAGAGGGGTGAACACTGAAGCTTTCTTT
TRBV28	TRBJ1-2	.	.	CASTDRDGYTF	TGTGCCAGCACCGACCGGGATGGCTACACCTTC
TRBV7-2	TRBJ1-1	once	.	CASSFGRVTEAFF	TGTGCCAGCAGCTTTGGTCGGGTCACTGAAGCTTTCTTT
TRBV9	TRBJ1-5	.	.	CASSTTGPQHF	TGTGCCAGCAGTACTACAGGTCCCCAGCATTTT
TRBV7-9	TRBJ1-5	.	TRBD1	CATSGGLGNQPQHF	TGTGCCACCTCAGGGGGATTGGGCAATCAGCCCCAGCATTTT
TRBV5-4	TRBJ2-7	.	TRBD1	CAGSSGTAYPYEQYF	TGTGCCGGCAGCTCCGGGACAGCCTACCCCTACGAGCAGTACTTC
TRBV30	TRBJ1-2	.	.	CAWTRPPEGYTF	TGTGCCTGGACGAGGCCACCGGAGGGCTACACCTTC
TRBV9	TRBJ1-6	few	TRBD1	CASSVGQGGSPLHF	TGTGCCAGCAGCGTAGGACAGGGGGGTTCACCCCTCCACTTT
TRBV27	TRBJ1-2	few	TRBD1	CASSPYSDRGDYGYTF	TGTGCCAGCAGTCCCTACTCGGACAGGGGGGACTATGGCTACACCTTC
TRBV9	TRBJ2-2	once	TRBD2	CASSDEAGTNTGELFF	TGTGCCAGCAGCGACGAAGCGGGGACGAACACCGGGGAGCTGTTTTTT
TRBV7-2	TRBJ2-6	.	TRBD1	CASRRDRGGSGANVLTF	TGTGCCAGCAGGCGGGACAGGGGAGGCTCTGGGGCCAACGTCCTGACTTTC
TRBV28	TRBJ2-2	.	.	CASSVDRSTGELFF	TGTGCCAGCAGTGTGGACAGATCCACCGGGGAGCTGTTTTTT
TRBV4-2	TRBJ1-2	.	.	CASSQGSGANYGYTF	TGTGCCAGCAGCCAAGGTTCAGGGGCTAACTATGGCTACACCTTC
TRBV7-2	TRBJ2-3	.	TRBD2	CASSRRGGGARADTQYF	TGTGCCAGCAGCCGACGGGGCGGGGGGGCCCGTGCAGATACGCAGTATTTT
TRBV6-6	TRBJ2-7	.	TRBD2	CASSSSGGVHYEQYF	TGTGCCAGCAGTTCTAGCGGGGGGGTCCACTACGAGCAGTACTTC